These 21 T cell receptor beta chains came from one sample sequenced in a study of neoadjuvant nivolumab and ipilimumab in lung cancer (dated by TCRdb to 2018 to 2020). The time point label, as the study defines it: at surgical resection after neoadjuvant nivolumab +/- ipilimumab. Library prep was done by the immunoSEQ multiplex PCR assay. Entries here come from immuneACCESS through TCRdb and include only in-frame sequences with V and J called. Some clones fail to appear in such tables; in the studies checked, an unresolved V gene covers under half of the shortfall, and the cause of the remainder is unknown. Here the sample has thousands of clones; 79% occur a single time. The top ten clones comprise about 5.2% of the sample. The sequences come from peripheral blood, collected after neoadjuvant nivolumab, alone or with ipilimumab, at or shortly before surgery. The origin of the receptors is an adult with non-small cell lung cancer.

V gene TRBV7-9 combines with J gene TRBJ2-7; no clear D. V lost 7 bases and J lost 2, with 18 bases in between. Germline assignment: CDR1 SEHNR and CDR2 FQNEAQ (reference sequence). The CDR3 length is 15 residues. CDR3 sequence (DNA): TGTGCCAGCACCCAAGGAGTCGGCGGAGCCTACGAGCAGTACTTC. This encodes CASTQGVGGAYEQYF.

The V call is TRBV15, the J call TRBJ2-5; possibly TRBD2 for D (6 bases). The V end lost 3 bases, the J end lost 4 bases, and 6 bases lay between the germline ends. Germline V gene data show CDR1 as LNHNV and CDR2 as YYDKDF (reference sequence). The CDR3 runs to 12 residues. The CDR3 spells CATSRGGETQYF. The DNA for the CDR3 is TGTGCCACCAGCAGGGGGGGAGAGACCCAGTACTTC.

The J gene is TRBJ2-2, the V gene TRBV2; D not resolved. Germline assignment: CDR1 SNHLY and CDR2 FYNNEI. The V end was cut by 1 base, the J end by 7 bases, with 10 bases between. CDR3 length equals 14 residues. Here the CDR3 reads CASSEGWPGGELFF. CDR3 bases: TGTGCCAGCAGTGAAGGGTGGCCCGGCGGGGAGCTGTTTTTT.

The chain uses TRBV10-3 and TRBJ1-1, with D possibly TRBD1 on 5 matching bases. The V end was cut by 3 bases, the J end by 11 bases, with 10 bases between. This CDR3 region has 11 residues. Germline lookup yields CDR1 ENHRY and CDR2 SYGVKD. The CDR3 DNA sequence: TGTGCCATCAGTGAAGGGGACGTCGCTTTCTTT. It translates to CAISEGDVAFF.

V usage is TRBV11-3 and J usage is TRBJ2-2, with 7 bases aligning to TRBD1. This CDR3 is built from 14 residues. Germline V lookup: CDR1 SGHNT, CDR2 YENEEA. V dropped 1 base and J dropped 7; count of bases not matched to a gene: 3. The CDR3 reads CASSLGQGHGELFF. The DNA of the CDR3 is TGTGCCAGCAGCTTAGGACAGGGCCACGGGGAGCTGTTTTTT.

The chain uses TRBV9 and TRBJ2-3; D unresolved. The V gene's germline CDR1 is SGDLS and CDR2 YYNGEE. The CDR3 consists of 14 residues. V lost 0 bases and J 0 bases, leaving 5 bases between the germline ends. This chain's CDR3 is CASSVDSSTDTQYF. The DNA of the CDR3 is TGTGCCAGCAGCGTAGACAGTAGCACAGATACGCAGTATTTT. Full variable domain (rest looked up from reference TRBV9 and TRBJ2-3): DSGVTQTPKHLITATGQRVTLRCSPRSGDLSVYWYQQSLDQGLQFLIQYYNGEERAKGNILERFSAQQFPDLHSELNLSSLELGDSALYFCASSVDSSTDTQYFGPGTRLTVL.

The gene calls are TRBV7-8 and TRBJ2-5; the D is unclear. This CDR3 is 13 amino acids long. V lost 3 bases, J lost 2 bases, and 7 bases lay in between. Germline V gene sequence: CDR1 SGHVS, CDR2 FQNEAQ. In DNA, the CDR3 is TGTGCCAGCAGCTTGAATAGACAAGAGACCCAGTACTTC. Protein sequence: CASSLNRQETQYF.

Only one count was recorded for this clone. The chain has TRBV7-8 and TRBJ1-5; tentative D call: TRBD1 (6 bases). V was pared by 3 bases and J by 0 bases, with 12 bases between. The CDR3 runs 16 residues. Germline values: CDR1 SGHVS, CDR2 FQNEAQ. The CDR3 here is CASSFLDRVSNQPQHF. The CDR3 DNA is TGTGCCAGCAGCTTCCTGGACAGAGTTAGCAATCAGCCCCAGCATTTT.

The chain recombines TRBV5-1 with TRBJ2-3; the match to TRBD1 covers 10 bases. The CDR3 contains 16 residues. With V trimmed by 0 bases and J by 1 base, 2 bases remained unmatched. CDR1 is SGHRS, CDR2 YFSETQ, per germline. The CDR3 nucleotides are TGCGCCAGCAGCTTGGGAGGGACAGGGGGCACAGATACGCAGTATTTT. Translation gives CASSLGGTGGTDTQYF.

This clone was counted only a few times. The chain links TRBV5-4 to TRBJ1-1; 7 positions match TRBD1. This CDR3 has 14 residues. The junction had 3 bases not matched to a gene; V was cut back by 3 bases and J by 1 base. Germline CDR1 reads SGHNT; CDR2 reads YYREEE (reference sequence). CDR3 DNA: TGTGCCAGCAGCTACGACAGGGCGAACACTGAAGCTTTCTTT. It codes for CASSYDRANTEAFF.

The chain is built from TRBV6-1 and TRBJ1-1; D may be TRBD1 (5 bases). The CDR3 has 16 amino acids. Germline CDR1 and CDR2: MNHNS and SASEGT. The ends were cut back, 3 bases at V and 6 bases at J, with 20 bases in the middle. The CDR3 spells CASSDGTLNYFAEAFF. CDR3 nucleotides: TGTGCCAGCAGTGACGGGACCTTAAACTATTTTGCTGAAGCTTTCTTT.

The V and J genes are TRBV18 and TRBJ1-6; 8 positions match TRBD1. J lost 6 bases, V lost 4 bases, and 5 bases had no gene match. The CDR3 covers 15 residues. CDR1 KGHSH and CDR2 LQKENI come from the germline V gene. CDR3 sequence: CASSQTGASNSPLHF. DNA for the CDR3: TGTGCCAGCTCACAGACAGGGGCCAGTAATTCACCCCTCCACTTT. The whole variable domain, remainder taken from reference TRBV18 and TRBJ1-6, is NAGVMQNPRHLVRRRGQEARLRCSPMKGHSHVYWYRQLPEEGLKFMVYLQKENIIDESGMPKERFSAEFPKEGPSILRIQQVVRGDSAAYFCASSQTGASNSPLHFGNGTRLTVT.

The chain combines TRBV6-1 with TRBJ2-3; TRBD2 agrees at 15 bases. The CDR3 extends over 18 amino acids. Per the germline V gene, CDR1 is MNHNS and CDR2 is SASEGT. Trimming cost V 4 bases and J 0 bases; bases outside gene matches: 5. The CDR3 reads CASSVSGTSGRSTDTQYF. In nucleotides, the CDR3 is TGTGCCAGCAGTGTCTCCGGGACTAGCGGGAGGAGCACAGATACGCAGTATTTT.

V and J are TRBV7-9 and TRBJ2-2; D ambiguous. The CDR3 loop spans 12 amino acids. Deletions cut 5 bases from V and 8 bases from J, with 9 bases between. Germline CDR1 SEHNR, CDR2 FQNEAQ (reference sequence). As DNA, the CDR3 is TGTGCCAGCAGCGCTCTGAGGGGGGAGCTGTTTTTT. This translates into CASSALRGELFF.

The CDR3 here is CASSYGTNYGYTF. For the CDR3, the DNA is TGTGCCAGTAGTTATGGGACTAACTATGGCTACACCTTC. The chain uses TRBV19 and TRBJ1-2, with unresolved D. Trimming took off 5 bases at V and 0 bases at J, with 7 bases between the two ends. From germline, CDR1 is LNHDA and CDR2 SQIVND (reference sequence). The length of the CDR3 is 13 residues.

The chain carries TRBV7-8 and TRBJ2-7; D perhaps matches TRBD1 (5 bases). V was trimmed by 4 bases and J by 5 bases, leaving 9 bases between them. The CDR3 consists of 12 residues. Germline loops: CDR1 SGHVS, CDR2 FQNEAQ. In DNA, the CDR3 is TGTGCCAGCAGCTGGACATGGAACGAGCAGTACTTC. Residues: CASSWTWNEQYF. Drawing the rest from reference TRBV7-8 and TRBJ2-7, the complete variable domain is GAGVSQSPRYKVAKRGQDVALRCDPISGHVSLFWYQQALGQGPEFLTYFQNEAQLDKSGLPSDRFFAERPEGSVSTLKIQRTQQEDSAVYLCASSWTWNEQYFGPGTRLTVT.

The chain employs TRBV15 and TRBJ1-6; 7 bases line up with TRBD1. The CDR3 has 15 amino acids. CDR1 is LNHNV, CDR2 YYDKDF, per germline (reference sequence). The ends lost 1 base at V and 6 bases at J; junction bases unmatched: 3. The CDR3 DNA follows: TGTGCCACCAGCAGAGGGGACAGCCCTAATTCACCCCTCCACTTT. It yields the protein CATSRGDSPNSPLHF.

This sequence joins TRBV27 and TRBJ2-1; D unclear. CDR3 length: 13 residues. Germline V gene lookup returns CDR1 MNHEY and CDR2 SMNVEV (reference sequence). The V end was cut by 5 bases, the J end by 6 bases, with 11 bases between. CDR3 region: CASSRPTVNEQFF. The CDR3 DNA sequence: TGTGCCAGCAGTCGGCCTACAGTCAATGAGCAGTTCTTC.

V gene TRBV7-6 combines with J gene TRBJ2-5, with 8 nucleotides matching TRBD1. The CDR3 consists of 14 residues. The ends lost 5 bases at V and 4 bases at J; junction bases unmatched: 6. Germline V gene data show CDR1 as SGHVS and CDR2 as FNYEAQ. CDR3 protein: CASSKDRGGETQYF. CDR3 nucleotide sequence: TGTGCCAGCAGCAAAGACAGGGGCGGAGAGACCCAGTACTTC.

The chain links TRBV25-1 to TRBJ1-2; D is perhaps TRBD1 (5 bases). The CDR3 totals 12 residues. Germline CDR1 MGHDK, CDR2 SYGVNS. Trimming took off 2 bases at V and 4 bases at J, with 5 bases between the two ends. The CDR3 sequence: CASSEQGYGYTF. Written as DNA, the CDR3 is TGTGCCAGCAGTGAACAGGGCTATGGCTACACCTTC.

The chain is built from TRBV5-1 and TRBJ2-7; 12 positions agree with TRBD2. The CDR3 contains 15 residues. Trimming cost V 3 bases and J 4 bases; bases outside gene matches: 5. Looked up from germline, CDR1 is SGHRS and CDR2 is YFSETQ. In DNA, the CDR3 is TGCGCCAGCAGCTCTGGACTAGCGGGGAGTTACGAGCAGTACTTC. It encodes CASSSGLAGSYEQYF.